One sample yielded the 19 T cell receptor beta chains listed below, sequenced in a study of T cells in Graves' hyperthyroidism and ophthalmopathy. The CDR3 regions of TCR beta were amplified from RNA transcripts. RT-PCR in the first round (using the HTBI primer set) targeted the TCR CDR3. MiXCR, run by TCRdb on the multiplex PCR reads, gives a single entry per CDR3 protein. The table records about 540,000 distinct CDR3 sequences, 35% to 55% of them present only once. Sequencing was performed on peripheral blood or thyroid tissue (not recorded which). The receptor source for this set is a woman aged 18-30 years with Graves' hyperthyroidism.

The chain combines TRBV14 with TRBJ1-3; D not resolved. Germline CDR1 and CDR2: SGHDN and FVKESK. The CDR3 length is 18 residues. The V end lost 0 bases, the J end lost 0 bases, and 15 bases lay between the germline ends. The CDR3 spells CASSQDPLFGYSGNTIYF. The CDR3 DNA is TGTGCCAGCAGCCAAGATCCTCTCTTCGGGTACTCTGGAAACACCATATATTTT.

The rearrangement links TRBV10-3 to TRBJ1-5, with 8 bases matching TRBD1. J lost 0 bases, V lost 5 bases, and 12 bases had no gene match. The CDR3 is made up of 18 amino acids. Germline V CDR1 and CDR2: ENHRY, SYGVKD. CDR3 sequence reads: CAISYLGQERDSNQPQHF. The CDR3 nucleotides are TGTGCCATCAGTTATTTGGGACAGGAGAGGGATAGCAATCAGCCCCAGCATTTT.

This clonotype was seen only once. Possible read error: a much larger clone is one base away. The rearrangement uses TRBV24-1 and TRBJ1-5; D perhaps matches TRBD1 (5 bases). The CDR3 is 15 amino acids. Germline-derived CDR1 and CDR2 are KGHDR and SFDVKD. V dropped 4 bases and J dropped 6 bases, with 15 bases sitting between them. The CDR3 DNA follows: TGTGCCACCAGTGACAGGGAAAGTGGCAGTCAGCCCCAGCATTTT. Its protein is CATSDRESGSQPQHF.

This clonotype was counted a few times. The chain is built from TRBV19 and TRBJ1-3, with D hard to call. This CDR3 comprises 14 residues. V lost 7 bases to trimming and J lost 4 bases, with 14 bases between them. The germline V gene has CDR1 LNHDA and CDR2 SQIVND (reference sequence). CDR3 residues: CASTTWGSGNTIYF. CDR3 bases: TGTGCCAGTACCACTTGGGGTTCCGGAAACACCATATATTTT.

This chain links TRBV20-1 with TRBJ2-7; no clear D. V lost 3 bases and J 5 bases, leaving 8 bases between the germline ends. This CDR3 region has 11 residues. Germline CDR1 DFQATT, CDR2 SNEGSKA (reference sequence). The CDR3 loop reads CSARRIDEQYF. The CDR3 DNA reads as TGCAGTGCTAGGAGGATCGACGAGCAGTACTTC.

This chain uses TRBV20-1 with TRBJ2-7; tentative D call: TRBD2 (6 bases). This CDR3 comprises 12 residues. Trimming took off 6 bases at V and 3 bases at J, with 12 bases between the two ends. CDR1 and CDR2 from the germline V gene are DFQATT and SNEGSKA (reference sequence). The CDR3 region is CSAWRDHYEQYF. CDR3 sequence (DNA): TGCAGTGCATGGCGGGATCACTACGAGCAGTACTTC.

The rearrangement uses TRBV7-1 and TRBJ1-5; 7 bases map to TRBD1. TRBV7-1 carries the ORF label, with uncertain function. V lost 5 bases and J lost 15; bases outside the gene matches: 10. This CDR3 spans 12 amino acids. The CDR3 region is CASSAGGAAWHF. CDR3 DNA: TGTGCCAGCAGCGCAGGGGGGGCGGCATGGCATTTT.

This clonotype came up many times. The V call is TRBV7-8, the J call TRBJ2-5, with D possibly matching TRBD2 (6 bases). The germline V and J ends were trimmed by 5 bases and 2 bases, with 12 bases remaining between them. The CDR3 runs 14 residues. Germline V lookup: CDR1 SGHVS, CDR2 FQNEAQ. The CDR3 nucleotides are TGTGCCAGCAGCCGAGGACTACTACAAGAGACCCAGTACTTC. Its protein product is CASSRGLLQETQYF.

This clonotype appeared a few times. The CDR3, as DNA: TGCAGTGCTAGACGACTAGCGGTAACCGGGGAGCTGTTTTTT. Its protein is CSARRLAVTGELFF. This rearrangement joins TRBV20-1 to TRBJ2-2; 9 bases align to TRBD2. This CDR3 comprises 14 residues. J lost 5 bases, V lost 2 bases, and 3 bases had no gene match. Germline lookup yields CDR1 DFQATT and CDR2 SNEGSKA (reference sequence).

The genes are TRBV25-1 and TRBJ1-2; D may be TRBD1 (5 bases). The CDR3 has 12 residues. The V end was cut by 8 bases, the J end by 4 bases, with 11 bases between. Germline CDR1 is MGHDK and CDR2 is SYGVNS. The CDR3 nucleotides are TGTGCCAGCCTGGAGAGGGGCTATGGCTACACCTTC. It encodes CASLERGYGYTF.

The sample holds a few counts of this clonotype. The chain has TRBV2 and TRBJ2-7, with D perhaps TRBD1 (6 bases). Trimming left V 8 bases short and J 3 bases short, with 14 bases between. CDR1 is SNHLY, CDR2 FYNNEI, per germline. The CDR3 is 13 amino acids. The CDR3, as DNA: TGTGCCAGCGATTCGACAGGATTCTACGAGCAGTACTTC. Amino acids: CASDSTGFYEQYF.

V is TRBV15 and J is TRBJ2-7, with 7 bases fitting TRBD1. V trimming: 1 base; J trimming: 4 bases; junction bases outside the gene matches: 10. From germline, CDR1 is LNHNV and CDR2 YYDKDF (reference sequence). This CDR3 has 16 residues. Here the CDR3 DNA reads TGTGCCACCAGCAGAGGCCCCGGGACAGCTCATTACGAGCAGTACTTC. Its translation is CATSRGPGTAHYEQYF.

The V and J genes are TRBV9 and TRBJ2-7, with TRBD2 as a possible D gene (7 bases). The CDR3 is 15 amino acids. Germline V CDR1 and CDR2: SGDLS, YYNGEE. Trimming took 4 bases from V and 3 from J, leaving 17 bases between them. The CDR3 loop reads CASSSGGGSIYEQYF. CDR3 nucleotide sequence: TGTGCCAGCAGCAGTGGGGGCGGGAGTATCTACGAGCAGTACTTC. The whole variable domain, remainder taken from reference TRBV9 and TRBJ2-7, is DSGVTQTPKHLITATGQRVTLRCSPRSGDLSVYWYQQSLDQGLQFLIQYYNGEERAKGNILERFSAQQFPDLHSELNLSSLELGDSALYFCASSSGGGSIYEQYFGPGTRLTVT.

This clonotype was seen once. This rearrangement joins TRBV19 to TRBJ1-3; D unresolved. This CDR3 region has 14 residues. V was clipped by 7 bases and J by 2 bases, with 12 bases between them. CDR1 is LNHDA, CDR2 SQIVND, per germline (reference sequence). The CDR3 DNA reads TGTGCCAGTATTTCTCTGAGGCCTGGAAACACCATATATTTT. Translating gives CASISLRPGNTIYF.

The J gene is TRBJ2-2, the V gene TRBV10-3; D may be TRBD2 (5 bases). There are 14 residues in the CDR3. Between the trimmed V and J ends, which lost 10 bases and 4 bases, there was a span of 16 bases. Germline CDR1 is ENHRY and CDR2 is SYGVKD. The CDR3 region is CASITSGITGELFF. CDR3 coding DNA: TGTGCCAGCATAACTAGTGGGATCACCGGGGAGCTGTTTTTT.

The rearrangement uses TRBV29-1 and TRBJ1-4, with D hard to call. Germline V gene data show CDR1 as SQVTM and CDR2 as ANQGSEA. V lost 7 bases to trimming and J lost 6 bases, with 18 bases between them. The CDR3 length is 14 residues. CDR3 nucleotide sequence: TGCAGCGCACTGGAGGGCTACGAGGATGAAAAACTGTTTTTT. It yields the protein CSALEGYEDEKLFF.

The J gene is TRBJ1-6, the V gene TRBV19, with a weak D call TRBD1 (5 bases). CDR1 LNHDA and CDR2 SQIVND come from the germline V gene (reference sequence). V lost 2 bases, J lost 3 bases, and 11 bases lay in between. The CDR3 covers 16 residues. DNA for the CDR3: TGTGCCAGTAGTATACGGGGACGGAACTATAATTCACCCCTCCACTTT. Translation: CASSIRGRNYNSPLHF.

This clonotype was counted a few times. The V gene is TRBV14, the J gene TRBJ2-7; D gene unclear. The CDR3 runs 14 residues. Trimming left V 2 bases short and J 3 bases short, with 11 bases between. CDR1 SGHDN and CDR2 FVKESK come from the germline V gene. The CDR3 bases are TGTGCCAGCAGCCAATGGAAGAACCGCTACGAGCAGTACTTC. Its protein product is CASSQWKNRYEQYF. Using reference TRBV14 and TRBJ2-7 for the parts outside the CDR3, the full variable domain is EAGVTQFPSHSVIEKGQTVTLRCDPISGHDNLYWYRRVMGKEIKFLLHFVKESKQDESGMPNNRFLAERTGGTYSTLKVQPAELEDSGVYFCASSQWKNRYEQYFGPGTRLTVT.

V usage is TRBV7-8 and J usage is TRBJ1-2; the D is unclear. V gave up 7 bases and J gave up 3 bases, with 18 bases separating them. Per germline, CDR1 SGHVS and CDR2 FQNEAQ. The CDR3 has 15 residues. The CDR3 loop reads CASTPDIRVDYGYTF. The CDR3 DNA follows: TGTGCCAGCACCCCCGATATAAGGGTGGACTATGGCTACACCTTC.